A single sample gave rise to the 14 T cell receptor beta chains below, sequenced in a study of response to subunit inactivated influenza vaccine. TCRdb reprocessed the RT-PCR reads via MiXCR and lists one record per CDR3 protein. The table includes around 580,000 distinct CDR3 sequences, about 12% detected once. The sample consisted of PBMCs from blood, taken on the day of vaccination. These receptors all come from a middle-aged man who received an inactivated influenza vaccine.

V is TRBV20-1 and J is TRBJ1-1; 7 positions match TRBD1. V dropped 6 bases and J dropped 4; count of bases not matched to a gene: 2. The germline CDR1 and CDR2 sequences are DFQATT and SNEGSKA (reference sequence). The CDR3 totals 11 residues. As DNA, the CDR3 is TGCAGTGCGGACAGGATCACTGAAGCTTTCTTT. Translation gives CSADRITEAFF.

Many counts were recorded for this clonotype. The rearrangement uses TRBV10-1 and TRBJ2-1; weak D call: TRBD2 (5 bases). Trimming left V 3 bases short and J 2 bases short, with 11 bases between. CDR1 and CDR2 from the germline V gene are WNHNN and SYGVQD (reference sequence). The CDR3 runs to 15 residues. Here the CDR3 reads CASSDPGKAYNEQFF. CDR3 bases: TGCGCCAGCAGTGACCCCGGGAAGGCCTACAATGAGCAGTTCTTC.

This clonotype has just a few counts. J is TRBJ1-2 and V is TRBV12-3 or TRBV12-4; D remains ambiguous. This CDR3 is 13 amino acids long. Trimming cost V 6 bases and J 4 bases, with 12 bases left between them. The CDR3 DNA is TGTGCCAGCAGCTTCTCCCGGGTCTATGGCTACACCTTC. Protein product: CASSFSRVYGYTF.

J is TRBJ2-3 and V is TRBV15; D is possibly TRBD2 (5 bases). Trimming shortened V by 0 bases and J by 4 bases, and 8 bases separated the two germline ends. The CDR3 loop spans 14 amino acids. Germline CDR1 is LNHNV and CDR2 is YYDKDF (reference sequence). Here the CDR3 reads CATSRDRRPDTQYF. The CDR3 DNA is TGTGCCACCAGCAGAGATCGGAGGCCAGATACGCAGTATTTT.

This clonotype turned up a few times. The chain uses TRBV20-1 and TRBJ2-1; 13 nucleotides match TRBD2. This CDR3 is built from 16 residues. From germline, CDR1 is DFQATT and CDR2 SNEGSKA (reference sequence). V lost 3 bases and J lost 6; bases outside the gene matches: 8. The CDR3 DNA reads as TGCAGTGCTAGGGGCGTCACTAGCGGGAGGGCCAATGAGCAGTTCTTC. As protein: CSARGVTSGRANEQFF.

This clonotype was counted a few times. V usage is TRBV9 and J usage is TRBJ2-5, with 8 nucleotides matching TRBD2. V lost 3 bases and J lost 2; bases outside the gene matches: 6. Per germline, CDR1 SGDLS and CDR2 YYNGEE. The CDR3 runs to 15 residues. CDR3 nucleotides: TGTGCCAGCAGCGACTTAGCGGGGTCACAAGAGACCCAGTACTTC. Translating it yields CASSDLAGSQETQYF.

In its sample, this clonotype was seen many times. The chain is built from TRBV20-1 and TRBJ2-7; unclear D gene. This CDR3 region has 12 residues. From germline, CDR1 is DFQATT and CDR2 SNEGSKA (reference sequence). The V and J ends lost 4 bases and 1 base respectively, with 8 bases between them. CDR3 protein: CSAKDGSYEQYF. Here the CDR3 DNA reads TGCAGTGCTAAAGACGGTTCCTACGAGCAGTACTTC.

This chain joins TRBV28 and TRBJ2-5, with a possible D match to TRBD2 (7 bases). V lost 4 bases, J lost 5 bases, and 17 bases lay in between. Germline V gene sequence: CDR1 MDHEN, CDR2 SYDVKM. The CDR3 runs to 15 residues. CDR3: CASSSLGGRVETQYF. Here the CDR3 DNA reads TGTGCCAGCAGTTCGCTGGGGGGGCGCGTGGAGACCCAGTACTTC.

The rearrangement uses TRBV7-2 and TRBJ1-6, with D maybe TRBD1 (6 bases). V was trimmed by 6 bases and J by 0 bases, leaving 12 bases between them. The CDR3 covers 16 residues. Germline CDR1 and CDR2: SGHTA and FQGNSA. In DNA, the CDR3 is TGTGCCAGCAGTTTGGACAGTAGCTCCTATAATTCACCCCTCCACTTT. Protein product: CASSLDSSSYNSPLHF.

This clonotype was counted a few times. J is TRBJ2-2 and V is TRBV6-5, with 9 bases fitting TRBD2. The CDR3 spans 16 residues. Germline CDR1 is MNHEY and CDR2 is SVGAGI. Trimming took 0 bases from V and 5 from J; bases not matched to a gene: 4. Here the CDR3 DNA reads TGTGCCAGCAGTTACTCTGCGGGAGGGGGTACCGGGGAGCTGTTTTTT. It specifies CASSYSAGGGTGELFF.

This clonotype came up a few times. CDR3 residues: CASSLAATAQGEQYF. The CDR3 region has the DNA TGCGCCAGCAGCTTGGCGGCGACAGCGCAAGGCGAGCAGTACTTC. The chain employs TRBV5-1 and TRBJ2-7; possible D gene TRBD1, 5 bases. V was shortened by 0 bases and J by 6 bases, with 16 bases between the two germline ends. From germline, CDR1 is SGHRS and CDR2 YFSETQ. The CDR3 consists of 15 residues.

The gene calls are TRBV5-1 and TRBJ2-7; TRBD1 is a possible D gene (6 bases). This CDR3 is 17 amino acids long. V lost 0 bases, J lost 3 bases, and 19 bases lay in between. CDR1 and CDR2 from the germline V gene are SGHRS and YFSETQ. The CDR3 here is CASSLDLRGSVLYEQYF. The CDR3 nucleotides read TGCGCCAGCAGCTTGGACCTTAGGGGGTCTGTTCTCTACGAGCAGTACTTC.

Concerning this clonotype itself: A much larger clone is a single base away; this may be a read error. The CDR3 DNA follows: TGTGCCACCAGCCAAGATAAGGTAGCGGGGGGTAGCACAGATACGCAGTATTTT. Translating it yields CATSQDKVAGGSTDTQYF. The rearrangement links TRBV3-1 to TRBJ2-3; 10 bases are shared with TRBD2. The CDR3 runs to 18 residues. Germline V CDR1 and CDR2: LGHDT, YNNKEL (reference sequence).

The V and J genes are TRBV12-3 or TRBV12-4 and TRBJ2-7; D tentatively fits TRBD1 or TRBD2 (5 bases each). The CDR3 has 15 residues. The ends were cut back, 1 base at V and 1 base at J, with 11 bases in the middle. In DNA, the CDR3 is TGTGCCAGCAGTTTAGTCGAGGGGATTTCCTACGAGCAGTACTTC. It codes for CASSLVEGISYEQYF.